The 15 T cell receptor beta chains given below trace back to one sample, sequenced in a study of T-cell memory formation after mild COVID-19. In TCRdb, the 5' RACE reads were re-called with MiXCR into one record per CDR3 protein. The sample consists of fewer than 350,000 distinct CDR3 sequences, less than 9.5% of them appearing once. Sequencing was carried out using PBMCs or a T cell subset sorted from them (not recorded which). These receptors were taken from a man between 18 and 35 years old who had mild COVID-19 (a few samples of this study predate the infection). Cell type and time point are not known.

This clonotype was seen a few times. The rearrangement joins TRBV7-2 to TRBJ2-5; D not certain. Trimming removed 2 bases at V and 5 bases at J, with 12 bases between. Germline V CDR1 and CDR2: SGHTA, FQGNSA. The CDR3 has 14 residues. CDR3 DNA: TGTGCCAGCAGCTTACTTTCCAGTCTTGAGACCCAGTACTTC. It specifies CASSLLSSLETQYF.

The gene calls are TRBV11-2 and TRBJ2-6; 8 bases agree with TRBD1. Per the germline V gene, CDR1 is SGHAT and CDR2 is FQNNGV. The CDR3 runs 17 residues. Unmatched junction bases numbered 14, after V lost 8 bases and J lost 5 bases. CDR3 residues: CASRSSRQGNWANVLTF. The DNA for the CDR3 is TGTGCCAGCCGATCCTCGAGACAGGGGAACTGGGCCAACGTCCTGACTTTC.

This clonotype has only a few counts. The genes are TRBV7-3 and TRBJ1-1, with D possibly being TRBD1 (5 bases). V gave up 5 bases and J gave up 8 bases, with 21 bases separating them. Germline assignment: CDR1 SGHTA and CDR2 FQGTGA. The CDR3 consists of 15 residues. The CDR3 is CASSPTGTLVTEAFF. DNA of the CDR3: TGTGCCAGCAGCCCGACGGGGACCCTCGTTACCGAAGCTTTCTTT.

The chain combines TRBV18 with TRBJ2-7; TRBD1 aligns across 9 bases. V dropped 3 bases and J dropped 2; count of bases not matched to a gene: 5. This CDR3 is 15 amino acids long. Germline lookup yields CDR1 KGHSH and CDR2 LQKENI. DNA for the CDR3: TGTGCCAGCTCACCCGGACAGGGGTTTACCTACGAGCAGTACGTC. It is translated as CASSPGQGFTYEQYV.

The chain combines TRBV6-2 or TRBV6-3 with TRBJ2-7; D is unresolved. V lost 4 bases and J 5 bases, leaving 6 bases between the germline ends. CDR3 length equals 11 residues. Germline V CDR1 and CDR2: MNHEY, SVGEGT. CDR3 protein: CASSFAHEQYF. In DNA form, the CDR3 reads TGTGCCAGCAGTTTCGCCCACGAGCAGTACTTC.

This clonotype was seen repeatedly, ten times or more. V is TRBV15 and J is TRBJ1-4; D call uncertain. Germline V gives CDR1 LNHNV, CDR2 YYDKDF (reference sequence). V dropped 4 bases and J dropped 8 bases, with 11 bases sitting between them. This CDR3 is built from 13 residues. The CDR3 sequence is CATSKMGGEKLFF. CDR3 nucleotide sequence: TGTGCCACCAGCAAGATGGGTGGGGAAAAACTGTTTTTT. The full variable domain, completed using reference TRBV15 and TRBJ1-4, is DAMVIQNPRYQVTQFGKPVTLSCSQTLNHNVMYWYQQKSSQAPKLLFHYYDKDFNNEADTPDNFQSRRPNTSFCFLDIRSPGLGDTAMYLCATSKMGGEKLFFGSGTQLSVL.

The rearrangement joins TRBV11-2 to TRBJ2-1, with a possible D match to TRBD2 (7 bases). Per the germline V gene, CDR1 is SGHAT and CDR2 is FQNNGV. This CDR3 has 16 residues. The germline V and J ends were trimmed by 1 base and 10 bases, with 20 bases remaining between them. DNA of the CDR3: TGTGCCAGCAGCTTAGTCGCGGGGGCCTTTTCCGAGGAGCAGTTCTTC. This sequence encodes CASSLVAGAFSEEQFF.

V and J are TRBV5-4 and TRBJ1-1, with no clear D. CDR3 length: 15 amino acids. Trimming removed 4 bases at V and 2 bases at J, with 15 bases between. CDR1 is SGHNT, CDR2 YYREEE, per germline (reference sequence). CDR3 loop: CASSRGFLDNTEAFF. Written as DNA, the CDR3 is TGTGCCAGCAGCCGTGGGTTCCTGGACAACACTGAAGCTTTCTTT.

This clonotype has more than one count but fewer than ten. This rearrangement joins TRBV4-1 to TRBJ1-5, with no clear D. The CDR3 is made up of 18 amino acids. The germline gives CDR1 MGHRA, CDR2 YSYEKL. V was cut by 0 bases and J by 0 bases, with 15 bases left in between. In nucleotides, the CDR3 is TGCGCCAGCAGCCAAGATGGAGTATGGGCCTATAGCAATCAGCCCCAGCATTTT. Translation: CASSQDGVWAYSNQPQHF.

In its sample, this clonotype was seen a few times. The chain uses TRBV29-1 and TRBJ2-5; TRBD2 matches at 8 bases. Germline V gene sequence: CDR1 SQVTM, CDR2 ANQGSEA. The trim removed 7 bases at V and 3 bases at J, leaving 7 bases unmatched. The CDR3 runs 13 residues. CDR3 protein: CSERQRGKETQYF. The CDR3 DNA reads as TGCAGCGAGCGGCAGCGGGGGAAAGAGACCCAGTACTTC.

This clonotype was found a few times. The CDR3 sequence: CASSWRLAGGKETQYF. The CDR3 nucleotides are TGTGCCAGCAGCTGGCGACTAGCGGGGGGGAAAGAGACCCAGTACTTC. The chain joins TRBV7-9 to TRBJ2-5, with 14 bases that match TRBD2. The CDR3 consists of 16 residues. Trimming took 4 bases from V and 3 from J; bases not matched to a gene: 4. The V gene's germline CDR1 is SEHNR and CDR2 FQNEAQ (reference sequence).

This clonotype showed up just a few times. V gene TRBV7-2 combines with J gene TRBJ1-1, with 7 bases lining up with TRBD1. The trim removed 6 bases at V and 1 base at J, leaving 5 bases unmatched. This CDR3 region has 14 residues. CDR1 and CDR2 from the germline V gene are SGHTA and FQGNSA. The CDR3: CASRFNRGNTEAFF. CDR3 nucleotide sequence: TGTGCCAGCAGATTTAACAGGGGGAACACTGAAGCTTTCTTT.

This rearrangement joins TRBV6-6 to TRBJ1-2, with D possibly TRBD1 on 5 matching bases. From germline, CDR1 is MNHNY and CDR2 SVGAGI (reference sequence). The V and J ends lost 4 bases and 4 bases respectively, with 7 bases between them. This CDR3 is built from 12 residues. The CDR3 reads CASSSGLYGYTF. Here the CDR3 DNA reads TGTGCCAGCAGTTCGGGGCTCTATGGCTACACCTTC.

This clonotype was counted many times. The V and J genes are TRBV3-1 and TRBJ1-4; D gene ambiguous. The CDR3 is 17 amino acids. CDR1 is LGHDT and CDR2 is YNNKEL in the germline V gene (reference sequence). The V and J ends lost 0 bases and 10 bases respectively, with 21 bases between them. The CDR3 here is CASSQDIGQQPVGKLFF. The CDR3 nucleotides are TGTGCCAGCAGCCAAGATATCGGGCAGCAACCGGTGGGAAAACTGTTTTTT.

V gene TRBV19 combines with J gene TRBJ2-7, with D tentatively TRBD1 (5 bases). The CDR3 covers 11 residues. Germline V CDR1 and CDR2: LNHDA, SQIVND (reference sequence). V was pared by 6 bases and J by 6 bases, with 9 bases between. In nucleotides, the CDR3 is TGTGCCAGTAGCCGCACAGGCGAGCAGTACGTC. It translates to CASSRTGEQYV.